These 14 T cell receptor beta chains were sequenced from one sample in a study of blood T cell repertoires in COVID-19. Assay: immunoSEQ multiplex PCR; the TCRdb copy retains only in-frame clones and omits some. The table has 200,000 to 250,000 clones, roughly 88% seen once; the top ten hold over 2%. Input material: PBMCs or T cells enriched from blood (not recorded which). The origin of the receptors is a woman aged 45-65 years who had recovered from COVID-19.

The chain has TRBV3-1 (or the pseudogene TRBV3-2) and TRBJ1-1, with 9 bases lining up with TRBD1. The V and J ends lost 4 bases and 8 bases, in that order; junction bases with no gene match: 5. This CDR3 comprises 13 residues. Germline CDR1 and CDR2: LGHDT and YNNKEL (reference sequence). This chain's CDR3 is CASSPMTGGEAFF. In DNA form, the CDR3 reads TGTGCCAGCAGCCCAATGACAGGGGGGGAAGCTTTCTTT.

On this clone itself: Within the sample, other DNA sequences also encode this same CDR3. V usage is TRBV14 and J usage is TRBJ1-1, with D unresolved. V was cut by 2 bases and J by 0 bases, with 7 bases left in between. The CDR3 covers 14 residues. In germline, CDR1 is SGHDN, CDR2 FVKESK. The CDR3 spells CASSQPGMNTEAFF. For the CDR3, the DNA is TGTGCCAGCAGCCAACCGGGGATGAACACTGAAGCTTTCTTT.

This clone was found once. The rearrangement links TRBV27 to TRBJ2-7, with TRBD1 matching over 10 bases. V lost 2 bases and J lost 5; bases outside the gene matches: 9. The CDR3 sequence is 16 residues long. In germline, CDR1 is MNHEY, CDR2 SMNVEV (reference sequence). CDR3 loop: CASSLMMTGGSNEQYF. The CDR3 region has the DNA TGTGCCAGCAGTTTAATGATGACAGGGGGCTCGAACGAGCAGTACTTC.

The rearrangement links TRBV11-3 to TRBJ1-3; unclear D gene. The CDR3 length is 14 residues. Germline CDR1 SGHNT, CDR2 YENEEA. V was trimmed by 0 bases and J by 4 bases, leaving 7 bases between them. CDR3 protein: CASSLDYGGNTIYF. The DNA for the CDR3 is TGTGCCAGCAGCTTAGATTACGGGGGAAACACCATATATTTT.

Only one count was recorded for this clone. This sequence joins TRBV7-2 and TRBJ2-3, with a weak D call TRBD2 (7 bases). The CDR3 contains 17 residues. V was clipped by 1 base and J by 3 bases, with 17 bases between them. Germline values: CDR1 SGHTA, CDR2 FQGNSA. CDR3 residues: CASSLGVGGGATDTQYF. CDR3 coding DNA: TGTGCCAGCAGCTTAGGAGTGGGTGGGGGGGCAACAGATACGCAGTATTTT. The complete variable domain, with remaining parts taken from reference TRBV7-2 and TRBJ2-3, reads GAGVSQSPSNKVTEKGKDVELRCDPISGHTALYWYRQSLGQGLEFLIYFQGNSAPDKSGLPSDRFSAERTGGSVSTLTIQRTQQEDSAVYLCASSLGVGGGATDTQYFGPGTRLTVL.

The J gene is TRBJ1-2, the V gene TRBV4-2, with D uncertain. Germline V lookup: CDR1 LGHNA, CDR2 YNFKEQ. Deletions cut 1 base from V and 5 bases from J, with 14 bases between. This CDR3 has 15 amino acids. The DNA of the CDR3 is TGTGCCAGCAGCCAAGCTCTCGCGGAGTCTTATGGCTACACCTTC. Translating it yields CASSQALAESYGYTF.

This clone was counted a single time. V is TRBV4-3 and J is TRBJ2-6; D is undetermined. The CDR3 extends over 16 amino acids. Germline values: CDR1 LGHNA, CDR2 YSLEER. Trimming cost V 0 bases and J 0 bases, with 6 bases left between them. CDR3 DNA: TGCGCCAGCAGCCAAGATTTCTCCTCTGGGGCCAACGTCCTGACTTTC. Translated: CASSQDFSSGANVLTF.

The CDR3 is CASSDNRGRDGYTF. For the CDR3, the DNA is TGCGCCAGCAGCGACAACAGGGGACGGGATGGCTACACCTTC. The chain recombines TRBV4-3 with TRBJ1-2, with 7 bases fitting TRBD1. Germline CDR1 is LGHNA and CDR2 is YSLEER. Trimming cost V 5 bases and J 6 bases; bases outside gene matches: 9. The CDR3 is 14 amino acids.

This chain uses TRBV27 with TRBJ1-4; D is ambiguous. CDR3 size: 14 residues. CDR1 MNHEY and CDR2 SMNVEV come from the germline V gene (reference sequence). Trimming pared 5 bases from V and 0 bases from J, leaving 7 bases between. CDR3 loop: CASSPQATNEKLFF. The CDR3 DNA is TGTGCCAGCAGTCCTCAGGCAACTAATGAAAAACTGTTTTTT.

V gene TRBV6-5 combines with J gene TRBJ1-6; TRBD1 matches at 8 bases. The germline gives CDR1 MNHEY, CDR2 SVGAGI. CDR3 length: 14 residues. J lost 7 bases, V lost 7 bases, and 6 bases had no gene match. The CDR3 DNA reads as TGTGCCAGCACTCTCGGGACAGGCAATTCACCCCTCCACTTT. Translating gives CASTLGTGNSPLHF.

This sequence joins TRBV19 and TRBJ2-2; D perhaps matches TRBD1 (5 bases). Germline CDR1 and CDR2: LNHDA and SQIVND (reference sequence). The germline V and J ends were trimmed by 6 bases and 1 base, with 6 bases remaining between them. The CDR3 runs to 13 residues. CDR3 region: CASRDRNTGELFF. The DNA of the CDR3 is TGTGCCAGTAGAGACAGGAACACCGGGGAGCTGTTTTTT.

V usage is TRBV28 and J usage is TRBJ1-4; 7 bases fit TRBD1. V gave up 0 bases and J gave up 1 base; unmatched junction bases: 8. The germline V gene encodes CDR1 MDHEN and CDR2 SYDVKM. This CDR3 is built from 18 residues. The CDR3 DNA follows: TGTGCCAGCAGTTTATGGAAAGGACAGGCCAAAACTAATGAAAAACTGTTTTTT. This sequence encodes CASSLWKGQAKTNEKLFF.

V is TRBV10-2 and J is TRBJ2-5, with 14 nucleotides matching TRBD2. CDR3 length equals 18 residues. The V gene end was trimmed by 0 bases and the J gene end by 6 bases; junction bases not matched to a gene: 9. Germline CDR1 is WSHSY and CDR2 is SAAADI. This CDR3 reads CASSESGLAGERRKTQYF. CDR3 sequence (DNA): TGCGCCAGCAGTGAGTCGGGACTAGCGGGGGAGAGGCGTAAGACCCAGTACTTC.

The chain couples TRBV15 to TRBJ1-5, with TRBD1 as a possible D gene (6 bases). This CDR3 spans 16 amino acids. Trimming cost V 0 bases and J 3 bases, with 12 bases left between them. Germline V gene data show CDR1 as LNHNV and CDR2 as YYDKDF (reference sequence). The CDR3 protein is CATSRDQGWNNQPQHF. The CDR3 region has the DNA TGTGCCACCAGCAGAGATCAGGGGTGGAACAATCAGCCCCAGCATTTT.